These T cell receptor beta chains were read from a single sample in a study of identical twins. TCRdb independently ran MiXCR on the 5' RACE reads; one entry per CDR3 protein. The sample holds 450,000 or so distinct CDR3 sequences, approximately 15% seen once. These data also featured in a second study, about yellow fever vaccine responses in identical twins.

The sample consisted of CD4+ T cells sorted from blood. These receptors came from a woman between 18 and 29 years old in good health. CDR3s include the opening cysteine and the closing phenylalanine or tryptophan. D genes are given only for firm matches. Clone size is given for some rows only: seen once, a few or many times, or a class if the clone is expanded.

D gene	V gene	clone size	J gene	CDR3 DNA	CDR3 protein
-	TRBV6-1	few	TRBJ2-2	TGTGCCAGCAAAATCCCCGAGGGGCGGAACACCGGGGAGCTGTTTTTT	CASKIPEGRNTGELFF
-	TRBV6-1	few	TRBJ2-5	TGTGCCAGCAGTGGTCGACACGGGGGAGGAGAGACCCAGTACTTC	CASSGRHGGGETQYF
TRBD1	TRBV5-1	few	TRBJ2-5	TGCGCCAGCAGCCCGGGACAGGGGGCGGAGACCCAGTACTTC	CASSPGQGAETQYF
TRBD1	TRBV12-3/TRBV12-4	-	TRBJ1-5	TGTGCCAGCAGTTTCGGACAGGACAATCAGCCCCAGCATTTT	CASSFGQDNQPQHF
-	TRBV5-1	-	TRBJ1-6	TGCGCCAGCAGCTTGGAGGGGTGGGATTCACCCCTCCACTTT	CASSLEGWDSPLHF
-	TRBV20-1	few	TRBJ2-3	TGCAGTGCTAGACCCCTGGAGGGGGCCTACACAGATACGCAGTATTTT	CSARPLEGAYTDTQYF
TRBD1	TRBV12-3/TRBV12-4	-	TRBJ2-7	TGTGCCAGCAGTGGAACAGGGGATCCCTTTCTCAACGAGCAGTACTTC	CASSGTGDPFLNEQYF
TRBD1	TRBV10-3	-	TRBJ2-3	TGTGCCATCGCTGGGACAGGGGTTACAGATACGCAGTATTTT	CAIAGTGVTDTQYF
-	TRBV6-1	-	TRBJ2-7	TGTGCCACCTCGGGCGGGCGAACCCTCGAGCAGTACTTC	CATSGGRTLEQYF
TRBD2	TRBV12-3/TRBV12-4	few	TRBJ2-7	TGTGCCAGCAGTTTGGCCGGGGTAGCGGGAAAACTCTTC	CASSLAGVAGKLF
TRBD2	TRBV27	few	TRBJ2-1	TGTGCCAGCAGTGAAATAGCGGGAGAGTGGTACAATGAGCAGTTCTTC	CASSEIAGEWYNEQFF
-	TRBV20-1	-	TRBJ2-1	TGCAGTGCTAGATCGGCTAGAAAAGTAAATGAGCAGTTCTTC	CSARSARKVNEQFF
TRBD1	TRBV7-2	-	TRBJ2-7	TGTGCCAGCAGCTTACTACAGGGGTCTTCCCACGAGCAGTACTTC	CASSLLQGSSHEQYF
TRBD1	TRBV30	-	TRBJ2-7	TGTGCCTGGAGTGTAGGGACAGGGGGCCAACGGCAGTACTTC	CAWSVGTGGQRQYF
-	TRBV20-1	many	TRBJ2-7	TGCAGTGCTAGAGATTTATCCGGGATATCCTACGAGCAGTACTTC	CSARDLSGISYEQYF
-	TRBV4-2	few	TRBJ1-2	TGTGCCAGCAGCAGGTTGGGTGGCTACACCTTC	CASSRLGGYTF
-	TRBV20-1	many	TRBJ2-3	TGCAGTGTCATCTCTGGAACAGATACGCAGTATTTT	CSVISGTDTQYF
-	TRBV5-1	-	TRBJ2-7	TGCGCCAGCAGCAATCAGGGATCCTACGAGCAGTACTTC	CASSNQGSYEQYF
-	TRBV28	few	TRBJ2-3	TGTGCCAGCAGGGATACAAGCGGGAGCACAGATACGCAGTATTTT	CASRDTSGSTDTQYF
-	TRBV20-1	-	TRBJ2-3	TGCAGTGCTAGGGGAGTCAGGGCGGATACGCAGTATTTT	CSARGVRADTQYF
-	TRBV29-1	-	TRBJ1-4	TGCAGCGTTGTAGGGCAGGGGAATGAAAAACTGTTTTTT	CSVVGQGNEKLFF
TRBD1	TRBV18	-	TRBJ1-1	TGTGCCAGCTCACCAGGGACAGTACGGGGCACTGAAGCTTTCTTT	CASSPGTVRGTEAFF
TRBD1	TRBV15	-	TRBJ2-5	TGTGCCGCCGGGAGCAGGGGGCAGGGCGAGACCCAGTACTTC	CAAGSRGQGETQYF
-	TRBV18	-	TRBJ2-7	TGTGCCAGCTCGCTCACTATGACGGTTCAATACGAGCAGTACTTC	CASSLTMTVQYEQYF
-	TRBV6-6	few	TRBJ2-3	TGTGCCAGCAGGCCGGGACCAGATACGCAGTATTTT	CASRPGPDTQYF
TRBD1	TRBV7-2	-	TRBJ2-1	TGTGCCAGCAGCCGACAGGGCAACGCCTACAATGAGCAGTTCTTC	CASSRQGNAYNEQFF
-	TRBV7-2	-	TRBJ1-2	TGTGCCAGCAGCGCGGACCCAGGGGTTGGGGGGAGTGGCTACACCTTC	CASSADPGVGGSGYTF
TRBD2	TRBV9	-	TRBJ2-2	TGTGCCAGCAGCCGCTTAGCGGGGGGGAAAACCGGGGAGCTGTTTTTT	CASSRLAGGKTGELFF
TRBD2	TRBV29-1	few	TRBJ2-1	TGCAGCGCCAGGAGGACTAGCGGAGGGGTGGACAATGAGCAGTTCTTC	CSARRTSGGVDNEQFF
TRBD2	TRBV6-1	-	TRBJ2-5	TGTGCCAGCAGTCAAGGGCTAGCGGGGGGTCAACAAGAGACCCAGTACTTC	CASSQGLAGGQQETQYF
TRBD1	TRBV5-1	many	TRBJ2-5	TGCGCCAGCAGCTTGACAGGGGGGACTCAAGAGACCCAGTACTTC	CASSLTGGTQETQYF
-	TRBV5-6	-	TRBJ2-6	TGTGCCAGCAGCTTGGCCGTAACAAGTTTTGCTGGGGCCAACGTCCTGACTTTC	CASSLAVTSFAGANVLTF
-	TRBV28	few	TRBJ2-3	TGTGCCAGCATCTCTACAGGGGATACGCAGTATTTT	CASISTGDTQYF
-	TRBV2	few	TRBJ2-1	TGTGCCAGCAGTGATGGCCTGGGCCTGTACAATGAGCAGTTCTTC	CASSDGLGLYNEQFF
-	TRBV15	-	TRBJ2-3	TGTGCCACCAGTAGCGGAATCAGCACAGATACGCAGTATTTT	CATSSGISTDTQYF
TRBD1	TRBV6-2/TRBV6-3	-	TRBJ2-6	TGTGCCAGCAGTCACAAACTTTCCGGGACAGGGGGCGCTGGGGCCAACGTCCTGACTTTC	CASSHKLSGTGGAGANVLTF
TRBD1	TRBV24-1	many	TRBJ2-1	TGTGCCACCAGTGATTTTTCAGGGGGTAAATCTGGGGATGAGCAGTTCTTC	CATSDFSGGKSGDEQFF
-	TRBV6-1	-	TRBJ1-5	TGTGCCAGCGCCGCTCCCTCGGGGGGCTCCTTTGGAGCCCAGCATTTT	CASAAPSGGSFGAQHF
-	TRBV5-1	few	TRBJ2-1	TGCGCCAGCAGCTTGTTTTCAAACCCGGGCAATGAGCAGTTCTTC	CASSLFSNPGNEQFF
-	TRBV12-3/TRBV12-4	few	TRBJ2-7	TGTGCCAGCAGTTTATCGGCGGAGGGGACCTACGAGCAGTACTTC	CASSLSAEGTYEQYF
-	TRBV4-1	many	TRBJ2-1	TGCGCCAGCAGCCAAGAGACAGCTCGCTCCTACAATGAGCAGTTCTTC	CASSQETARSYNEQFF